A selection of T cell receptor beta chains follows, all from one sample in a study of blood T cell repertoires in COVID-19. Assay used: immunoSEQ multiplex PCR; TCRdb lists only in-frame clones, some missing. The top ten hold 2% to 2.5% of the sample, which has some 200,000 clones, approximately 90% seen once. The sequenced sample consisted of PBMCs or T cells enriched from blood (not recorded which). The source is a woman under 40 who had recovered from COVID-19. CDR3s include the opening cysteine and the closing phenylalanine or tryptophan. Each record gives: CDR3 protein, V gene.

CASSLGETNYGYTF,TRBV5-1
CASSSRQGFGSPLHF,TRBV27
CASSPGSQETQYF,TRBV5-1
CASSRTVNTEAFF,TRBV2
CAWSGERGSYEQYF,TRBV30
CASSRTGSYNSPLHF,TRBV7-9
CASSQGPGIVAFF,TRBV4-1
CACNRGPTYNSPLHF,TRBV30
CASSFSGGRLYEQYF,TRBV7-2
CASSHRGSGGDTDTQYF,TRBV3-1/TRBV3-2
CATSDPTSGQETQYF,TRBV24-1
CASSLTRATYNEQFF,TRBV5-1
CASSSRTSGSDEQFF,TRBV2
CASSPRGGPLYNEQFF,TRBV7-8
CASSPRIRDRQNTGELFF,TRBV6-2/TRBV6-3
CASSPTARGNQPQHF,TRBV27
CASSQDRDREETQYF,TRBV4-2
CASSERDGNTEAFF,TRBV6-5
CASSLGGGMTDTQYF,TRBV7-6
CASGFVAGPGGYTF,TRBV12-5
CASSGGRAGTEAFF,TRBV11-3
CASSFKNSGTYEQYF,TRBV5-6
CASSSTPTGARYSNQPQHF,TRBV27
CASSGLAREREKLFF,TRBV27
CASSPLGGSNTEAFF,TRBV9
CASSPQGWAEAFF,TRBV4-1
CASSLGGSSSEQFF,TRBV7-3
CASSSNRGGSNSPLHF,TRBV5-5
CASSLSGGDNSPLHF,TRBV5-1
CASSYSIDRWGTEAFF,TRBV6-5
CASSLGMAGEQYF,TRBV7-2
CASSLYKGSNQPQHF,TRBV7-2
CASSSLSDREYNQPQHF,TRBV5-6
CASSESGVGIVTGELFF,TRBV25-1
CASSFGTASYEQYF,TRBV7-9
CASSEIAGSNQPQHF,TRBV6-4
CASSPGLFYGYTF,TRBV7-9
CASSDSGYGYTF,TRBV6-1
CASSLGAGPNEQFF,TRBV5-1
CASSRDSGYTF,TRBV18
CASSPRSPGGGDEKLFF,TRBV4-2
CASSFETRIGNTIYF,TRBV11-3
CASSEASWDRGGNEQFF,TRBV6-1
CASSSFPPSTSTDTQYF,TRBV5-6
CASSNNEAFF,TRBV11-1
CASSRTGTGYNEQFF,TRBV14
CASRSAGTGEYGQYF,TRBV5-1
CASSLMGGPKADTQYF,TRBV4-1
CASSFWTGANSPLHF,TRBV5-8